This entry features one T cell receptor beta chain sequence. Its antigen remains unknown. 5'RACE template switching with UMIs produced the TCR beta cDNA. TCRdb reprocessed the 5' RACE reads, with one entry per CDR3 protein and no DNA. Its table records about 460,000 distinct CDR3 sequences. This sample is part of a study of T cells expressing NK-cell markers. Background on the study: In the group of eight sequenced donors, seven were HCMV-seropositive and one was seronegative. Study-wide results and limits: These clonotypes additionally ranked first within the CD3+CD56-NKG2C+ fraction of a handful of donors. Certain NKG2C+ T cell clones were expanded, and their HCMV specificity remained unclear.

This clonotype was sampled from a woman between 45 and 65 years old in good health. Sample: blood T cells: a sorted CD56 or NKG2C T cell subset, CD4+ or CD8+ T cells, or bulk PBMC T cells (not recorded which).

CDR3: CASSVGGGAPGKDGYTF. This chain uses TRBV9 with TRBJ1-2. Germline values: CDR1 SGDLS, CDR2 YYNGEE. The CDR3 spans 17 residues.